The rows below give T cell receptor beta chains drawn from one sample of a study of T-cell reconstitution after alpha-beta-depleted transplantation in children. TCRdb re-called the PCR reads through MiXCR, storing one row per CDR3 protein. The sample lists 400,000 to 450,000 distinct CDR3 sequences; approximately 41% were seen once. Here the sequenced sample was PBMCs, taken before TCRalphabeta/CD19-depleted stem cell transplant. Source of these receptors: a girl under 10 years old with aplastic anemia, due to receive a stem cell transplant. The conserved cysteine and the conserved F or W are not part of the CDR3 here.

TRBV7-6 | ASSLVAEPTGRDTGELF
TRBV12-3/TRBV12-4 | ASSLRDNSYNEQF
TRBV6-5 | ASMPMGQGHEQF
TRBV5-6 | ASSLPRTLYGYT
TRBV25-1 | ASAPSGLRDTQY
TRBV12-3/TRBV12-4 | ASSTRGKGEQY
TRBV5-1 | ASSSRGTETQY
TRBV28 | ASSPELAEQY
TRBV28 | ASTKDPDTQY
TRBV6-5 | ASSPQTGGSAYEQY
TRBV29-1 | SVKTGASYEQY
TRBV6-1 | ASSEKVDGGGFDEQY